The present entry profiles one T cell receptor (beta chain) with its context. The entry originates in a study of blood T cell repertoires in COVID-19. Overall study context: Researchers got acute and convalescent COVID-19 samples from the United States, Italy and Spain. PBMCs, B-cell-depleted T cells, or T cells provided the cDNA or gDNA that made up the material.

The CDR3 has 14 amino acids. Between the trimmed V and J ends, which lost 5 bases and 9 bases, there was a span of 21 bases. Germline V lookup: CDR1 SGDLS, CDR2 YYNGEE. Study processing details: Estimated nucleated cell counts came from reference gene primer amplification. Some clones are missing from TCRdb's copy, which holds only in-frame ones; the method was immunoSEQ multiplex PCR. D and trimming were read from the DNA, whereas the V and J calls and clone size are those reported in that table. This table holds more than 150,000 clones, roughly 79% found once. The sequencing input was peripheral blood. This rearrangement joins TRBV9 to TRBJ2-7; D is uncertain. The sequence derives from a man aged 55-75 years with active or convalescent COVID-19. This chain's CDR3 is CASSPISEQAGQYF. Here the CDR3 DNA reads TGTGCCAGCAGTCCAATCTCCGAGCAGGCTGGGCAGTACTTC.